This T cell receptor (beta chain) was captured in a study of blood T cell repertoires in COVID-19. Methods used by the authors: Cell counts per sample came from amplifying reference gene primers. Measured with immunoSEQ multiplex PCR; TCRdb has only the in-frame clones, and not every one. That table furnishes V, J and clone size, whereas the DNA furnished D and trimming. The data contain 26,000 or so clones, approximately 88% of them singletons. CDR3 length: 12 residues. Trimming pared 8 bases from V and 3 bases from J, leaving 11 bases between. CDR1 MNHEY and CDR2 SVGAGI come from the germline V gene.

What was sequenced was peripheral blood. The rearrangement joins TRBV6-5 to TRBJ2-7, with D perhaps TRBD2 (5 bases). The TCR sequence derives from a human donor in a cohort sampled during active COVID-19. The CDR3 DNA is TGTGCCAGCGAGGGAGCCAACTACGAGCAGTACTTC. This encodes CASEGANYEQYF.